This is a list of T cell receptor beta chains from one sample in a study of cytomegalovirus exposure and HLA in healthy donors. Only in-frame clones appear in the TCRdb table, and some are missing; sequencing was by immunoSEQ multiplex PCR. Of approximately 110,000 clones listed, 15% were seen once; the top ten hold 1.5% to 2%. The sample was PBMCs. These receptors were collected from a woman younger than 30 in good health and CMV-seronegative. Each CDR3 is given with its conserved first and last residue. A D gene is named only where the DNA matches it firmly. Size is omitted from some rows. Given values are once, few, many or a class for expanded clones.

cdr3_nt cdr3_aa j_call v_call d_call clone_size
TGTGCCAGCAGAGCCTTGGGCCGGGAGCAGTACTTC CASRALGREQYF TRBJ2-7 TRBV27 - -
TGCGCCAGCAGCTTCGGAGGGGTTTCCACTGGACAAAGAGGCTACACCTTC CASSFGGVSTGQRGYTF TRBJ1-2 TRBV5-1 - few
TGTGCCAGCAGCCCCTGGGGACTCAATCAGCCCCAGCATTTT CASSPWGLNQPQHF TRBJ1-5 TRBV5-6 - few
TGCAGCGTGGCCGGACAGCCCTCCTACGAGCAGTACTTC CSVAGQPSYEQYF TRBJ2-7 TRBV29-1 - -